This T cell receptor (beta chain) was sequenced in a study of blood T cell repertoires in COVID-19. Study-wide context: Specimens from acute and convalescent COVID-19 originated in the United States, Italy and Spain.

This CDR3 has 13 residues. Study processing details: Scientists estimated how many nucleated cells there were by amplifying reference gene primers. TCRdb keeps only in-frame clones here, not all; method: immunoSEQ multiplex PCR. The D gene and trimming were derived from the DNA, and the V and J assignments and clone size from that table. The sample contains approximately 75,000 clones, around 83% of which appear only once. This clonotype originated in a woman aged 45-65 years with acute or convalescent COVID-19. Sequencing was performed on peripheral blood. V and J are TRBV12-3 or TRBV12-4 and TRBJ2-7; TRBD2 is a possible D gene (5 bases). The end of the DNA aligns better with TRBJ2-5, so the J call may be wrong. Here the CDR3 DNA reads TGTGCCAGCAGGGCGGGCCTCCAAGAGACCCAGTACTTC. Protein: CASRAGLQETQYF.